This T cell receptor (beta chain) was sequenced for a study of T cell responses to AZD1222 COVID-19 vaccine. Broader study findings: Compared with day 0, the breadth and depth of the Spike-specific TCR repertoire rose significantly after two doses of AZD1222. Donor demographics were predominantly white British with a female majority; clonal diversity may be underestimated.

The CDR3 has 18 amino acids. With 2 bases removed from V and 0 bases from J, the gap between germline ends came to 18 bases. Per germline, CDR1 SGHNT and CDR2 YYREEE (reference sequence). Produced via immunoSEQ multiplex PCR; TCRdb's table is partial and in-frame only. This sample yields more than 100,000 clones, of which approximately 87% are seen a single time; about 3.7% belongs to the top ten. A word on this clone: Its specificity is not known.

The rearrangement links TRBV5-4 to TRBJ1-3; possibly TRBD1 for D (6 bases). Source: peripheral blood, taken on day 0 of AZD1222 vaccination. The TCR sequence derives from an adult in good health. The CDR3 protein is CASSFVAGVMASGNTIYF. CDR3 DNA sequence: TGTGCCAGCAGCTTTGTGGCAGGGGTTATGGCCTCTGGAAACACCATATATTTT.